The rows below give T cell receptor beta chains drawn from one sample of a study of preoperative IRX-2 immunotherapy in early breast cancer. Sequencing used immunoSEQ multiplex PCR; TCRdb keeps in-frame clones, though not all of them. The sample lists several thousand clones, 69% occurring once. The source was tumor tissue, collected before IRX-2 immunotherapy. All receptors come from a human donor with breast cancer. CDR3s include the opening cysteine and the closing phenylalanine or tryptophan. Fields, in order: J gene, V gene, clone size, D gene, CDR3 DNA, CDR3 protein. A D gene is named only where the DNA matches it firmly. Only part of the rows carry a size: once, few, many, or a class if the clone is expanded.

j_gene: TRBJ2-7
v_gene: TRBV23-1
abundance: .
d_gene: TRBD2
CDR3nt: TGCGCCAGCAGCCACCGTGGGCTAGCGGCCTACGAGCAGTACTTC
CDR3aa: CASSHRGLAAYEQYF

j_gene: TRBJ2-1
v_gene: TRBV18
abundance: .
d_gene: TRBD2
CDR3nt: TGTGCCAGCTCAGCGGGACTAGCGGGAGGTCGGCAGTTCTTC
CDR3aa: CASSAGLAGGRQFF

j_gene: TRBJ1-5
v_gene: TRBV19
abundance: .
d_gene: .
CDR3nt: TGTGCCAGTAGCAGGGTATTTAGCAATCAGCCCCAGCATTTT
CDR3aa: CASSRVFSNQPQHF

j_gene: TRBJ1-6
v_gene: TRBV6-8
abundance: .
d_gene: .
CDR3nt: TGTGCCAGCAGTGCTCCGGGGAATTCACCCCTCCACTTT
CDR3aa: CASSAPGNSPLHF

j_gene: TRBJ2-1
v_gene: TRBV30
abundance: .
d_gene: .
CDR3nt: TGTGCCTGGAGCCGGTTCGATGAGCAGTTCTTC
CDR3aa: CAWSRFDEQFF

j_gene: TRBJ2-7
v_gene: TRBV28
abundance: .
d_gene: TRBD2
CDR3nt: TGTGCCAGCAGTTTAACGGCTAGCGGGAACTACGAGCAGTACTTC
CDR3aa: CASSLTASGNYEQYF

j_gene: TRBJ1-5
v_gene: TRBV19
abundance: .
d_gene: .
CDR3nt: TGTGCCAGTAGTATATCAGGGTGGGTCAATCAGCCCCAGCATTTT
CDR3aa: CASSISGWVNQPQHF

j_gene: TRBJ2-7
v_gene: TRBV18
abundance: few
d_gene: .
CDR3nt: TGTGCCAGCTCACCTGCAGCTGACTACGAGCAGTACTTC
CDR3aa: CASSPAADYEQYF

j_gene: TRBJ2-2
v_gene: TRBV29-1
abundance: .
d_gene: .
CDR3nt: TGCAGCGTTGACAGAACGAACACCGGGGAGCTGTTTTTT
CDR3aa: CSVDRTNTGELFF

j_gene: TRBJ1-3
v_gene: TRBV19
abundance: .
d_gene: TRBD1
CDR3nt: TGTGCCAGTAGCGAACCGGGACAGCCTGGAAACACCATATATTTT
CDR3aa: CASSEPGQPGNTIYF

j_gene: TRBJ2-7
v_gene: TRBV30
abundance: .
d_gene: TRBD1
CDR3nt: TGTGCCTGGACCCACCGAGGGACAGGGTTCGGGGAGCAGTACTTC
CDR3aa: CAWTHRGTGFGEQYF

j_gene: TRBJ1-1
v_gene: TRBV11-3
abundance: .
d_gene: TRBD1
CDR3nt: TGTGCCAGCAGCTTTAAGGGGACAGGGATCACTGAAGCTTTCTTT
CDR3aa: CASSFKGTGITEAFF

j_gene: TRBJ2-5
v_gene: TRBV7-1
abundance: .
d_gene: TRBD2
CDR3nt: TGTGCCAGCAGCTATGCGGGAGGCTACGAGACCCAGTACTTC
CDR3aa: CASSYAGGYETQYF

j_gene: TRBJ2-7
v_gene: TRBV6-8
abundance: .
d_gene: .
CDR3nt: TGTGCCAGCAGTTGGGTAGGTGTGGGGTACGAGCAGTACTTC
CDR3aa: CASSWVGVGYEQYF

j_gene: TRBJ2-1
v_gene: TRBV30
abundance: .
d_gene: TRBD2
CDR3nt: TGTGCCTGGATGCCACGGGGGGACAATGAGCAGTTCTTC
CDR3aa: CAWMPRGDNEQFF

j_gene: TRBJ2-1
v_gene: TRBV15
abundance: .
d_gene: .
CDR3nt: TGTGCCACCAGCAGAGAGGGGAGAGGGGCCGATGAGCAGTTCTTC
CDR3aa: CATSREGRGADEQFF

j_gene: TRBJ1-3
v_gene: TRBV19
abundance: .
d_gene: .
CDR3nt: TGTGCCAGTAGTATCGGCGGGGGAAACACCATATATTTT
CDR3aa: CASSIGGGNTIYF

j_gene: TRBJ1-6
v_gene: TRBV6-8
abundance: few
d_gene: .
CDR3nt: TGTGCCAGCAGTGATACCGGTCCGCTCCTCCACTTT
CDR3aa: CASSDTGPLLHF

j_gene: TRBJ2-2
v_gene: TRBV28
abundance: .
d_gene: .
CDR3nt: TGTGCCAGCAGTTTGTTGGGGTCCGGGGAGCTGTTTTTT
CDR3aa: CASSLLGSGELFF

j_gene: TRBJ1-5
v_gene: TRBV10-2
abundance: once
d_gene: .
CDR3nt: TGCGCCAGCAGTGCGACGGGGAGTAATCAGCCCCAGCATTTT
CDR3aa: CASSATGSNQPQHF

j_gene: TRBJ2-3
v_gene: TRBV12-5
abundance: .
d_gene: .
CDR3nt: TGTGCTAGTGGCCGCGCGCTCACAGATACGCAGTATTTT
CDR3aa: CASGRALTDTQYF

j_gene: TRBJ1-5
v_gene: TRBV28
abundance: .
d_gene: .
CDR3nt: TGTGCCAGCAGTTTTTTGAGAGGGTACGCAAATCAGCCCCAGCATTTT
CDR3aa: CASSFLRGYANQPQHF

j_gene: TRBJ1-4
v_gene: TRBV19
abundance: .
d_gene: .
CDR3nt: TGTGCCAGTAGTTTACTTAATGAAAAACTGTTTTTT
CDR3aa: CASSLLNEKLFF

j_gene: TRBJ1-4
v_gene: TRBV28
abundance: .
d_gene: .
CDR3nt: TGTGCCAGCAGTCGACGGGAGGGGACGATAGTTGAAAAACTGTTTTTT
CDR3aa: CASSRREGTIVEKLFF

j_gene: TRBJ1-1
v_gene: TRBV11-3
abundance: once
d_gene: .
CDR3nt: TGTGCCAGCAGCTTCTTCCACGGGGGAGGCACCACCGGCACTGAAGCTTTCTTT
CDR3aa: CASSFFHGGGTTGTEAFF

j_gene: TRBJ1-2
v_gene: TRBV7-8
abundance: .
d_gene: .
CDR3nt: TGTGCCAGCAGCTTCGGGGATAGCTATGGCTACACCTTC
CDR3aa: CASSFGDSYGYTF

j_gene: TRBJ1-2
v_gene: TRBV10-3
abundance: few
d_gene: TRBD1
CDR3nt: TGTGCCATCAGTGAGTCGGCCGACAGGGCGAGAGGCTATGGCTACACCTTC
CDR3aa: CAISESADRARGYGYTF

j_gene: TRBJ1-1
v_gene: TRBV11-3
abundance: once
d_gene: TRBD1
CDR3nt: TGTGCCAGCAGGGCCTACAGGGGAAACACTGAAGCTTTCTTT
CDR3aa: CASRAYRGNTEAFF

j_gene: TRBJ1-3
v_gene: TRBV30
abundance: .
d_gene: TRBD1
CDR3nt: TGTGCCTGGAGTGTATGGGGACAGCTTGTTGGAAACACCATATATTTT
CDR3aa: CAWSVWGQLVGNTIYF

j_gene: TRBJ2-7
v_gene: TRBV7-7
abundance: .
d_gene: .
CDR3nt: TGTGCCAGCAGTATGGGACTGGGTTCGCAGGGATACGAGCAGTACTTC
CDR3aa: CASSMGLGSQGYEQYF

j_gene: TRBJ1-2
v_gene: TRBV6-8
abundance: .
d_gene: .
CDR3nt: TGTGCCAGCACCGACAGCGCCTTAGGGGGCTACACCTTC
CDR3aa: CASTDSALGGYTF

j_gene: TRBJ2-7
v_gene: TRBV6-8
abundance: .
d_gene: .
CDR3nt: TGTGCCAGCAGTGACCGACGAGACTTCGGGCAGTACTTC
CDR3aa: CASSDRRDFGQYF

j_gene: TRBJ2-7
v_gene: TRBV29-1
abundance: .
d_gene: .
CDR3nt: TGCAGCGTCGCCATATCCCCCCTGGAGCAGTACTTC
CDR3aa: CSVAISPLEQYF

j_gene: TRBJ2-7
v_gene: TRBV18
abundance: .
d_gene: .
CDR3nt: TGTGCCAGCTCACCACCGTCTGTCGGCGAGCAGTACTTC
CDR3aa: CASSPPSVGEQYF

j_gene: TRBJ1-4
v_gene: TRBV6-8
abundance: once
d_gene: .
CDR3nt: TGTGCCATAGGCTCGACAGGAGACTTAACTAATGAAAAACTGTTTTTT
CDR3aa: CAIGSTGDLTNEKLFF

j_gene: TRBJ2-1
v_gene: TRBV7-4
abundance: .
d_gene: .
CDR3nt: TGTGCCAGCAGCTTCCATCAGAACAACAATGAGCAGTTCTTC
CDR3aa: CASSFHQNNNEQFF

j_gene: TRBJ1-2
v_gene: TRBV6-8
abundance: .
d_gene: TRBD1
CDR3nt: TGTGCCAGCAGTTACCCAATTGCCCGAGGACAGGGTAACTATGGCTACACCTTC
CDR3aa: CASSYPIARGQGNYGYTF

j_gene: TRBJ2-3
v_gene: TRBV6-8
abundance: once
d_gene: TRBD2
CDR3nt: TGTGCCAGCAGTTATCTGCTAGCGGGAGTGGTAGATACGCAGTATTTT
CDR3aa: CASSYLLAGVVDTQYF

j_gene: TRBJ2-7
v_gene: TRBV6-8
abundance: .
d_gene: TRBD1
CDR3nt: TGTGCCAGCAGTTATGCCCTGGGACAGATCTACGAGCAGTACTTC
CDR3aa: CASSYALGQIYEQYF

j_gene: TRBJ2-1
v_gene: TRBV6-4
abundance: .
d_gene: .
CDR3nt: TGTGCCAGCAGTGACGGTGGCGGGGAATACAATGAGCAGTTCTTC
CDR3aa: CASSDGGGEYNEQFF

j_gene: TRBJ1-3
v_gene: TRBV30
abundance: .
d_gene: .
CDR3nt: TGTGCCTGGAGTTTTCCAGGTCTCGTTGCTGGAAACACCATATATTTT
CDR3aa: CAWSFPGLVAGNTIYF

j_gene: TRBJ1-1
v_gene: TRBV28
abundance: .
d_gene: .
CDR3nt: TGTGCCAGCAGTCCAGGACTTTTGGAAGCTTTCTTT
CDR3aa: CASSPGLLEAFF

j_gene: TRBJ1-1
v_gene: TRBV12-5
abundance: .
d_gene: .
CDR3nt: TGTGCCAGCCGACAGATGACGAACACTGAAGCTTTCTTT
CDR3aa: CASRQMTNTEAFF